One and the same sample provided the 26 T cell receptor beta chains below, sequenced in a study of blood T cell repertoires in COVID-19. TCRdb keeps only in-frame clones here, not all; method: immunoSEQ multiplex PCR. Of under 250,000 clones in the sample, roughly 80% were seen once. Sample: peripheral blood. These receptors all stem from a woman between 18 and 29 years old with acute or convalescent COVID-19.

The V gene is TRBV4-3, the J gene TRBJ2-7; D perhaps matches TRBD1 (5 bases). Germline CDR1 is LGHNA and CDR2 is YSLEER. V lost 1 base and J lost 4, with 20 bases in between. This CDR3 has 17 amino acids. In nucleotides, the CDR3 is TGCGCCAGCAGCCAAGGGCGGCAGGGTTCTCAAGTTTACGAGCAGTACTTC. Translation: CASSQGRQGSQVYEQYF.

The chain uses TRBV6-2 or TRBV6-3 and TRBJ2-1; 13 nucleotides agree with TRBD2. With 2 bases clipped from V and 6 bases from J, the junction kept 7 bases outside the gene matches. Germline V lookup: CDR1 MNHEY, CDR2 SVGEGT. The CDR3 totals 17 residues. This CDR3 is CASSYNPRLAGGNEQFF. In DNA, the CDR3 is TGTGCCAGCAGTTACAACCCTCGACTAGCGGGAGGCAATGAGCAGTTCTTC.

The chain links TRBV14 to TRBJ2-7, with D possibly matching TRBD2 (6 bases). The CDR3 runs 13 residues. The germline CDR1 and CDR2 sequences are SGHDN and FVKESK. Between the trimmed V and J ends, which lost 1 base and 6 bases, there was a span of 10 bases. CDR3 sequence: CASSQVNGGEQYF. In nucleotides, the CDR3 is TGTGCCAGCAGCCAAGTTAACGGGGGCGAGCAGTACTTC.

The rearrangement links TRBV6-1 to TRBJ2-1, with a tentative D call TRBD2 (6 bases). The germline V gene encodes CDR1 MNHNS and CDR2 SASEGT. The CDR3 runs to 15 residues. The V end was cut by 2 bases, the J end by 3 bases, with 11 bases between. CDR3 in DNA: TGTGCCAGCAGTGAATATACGGGGGACTACAATGAGCAGTTCTTC. It encodes CASSEYTGDYNEQFF.

The J gene is TRBJ1-2, the V gene TRBV12-3 or TRBV12-4; the match to TRBD1 covers 7 bases. V lost 6 bases and J lost 8; bases outside the gene matches: 6. CDR3 length: 12 amino acids. The chain's CDR3 is CASSQNRGGYTF. CDR3 DNA sequence: TGTGCCAGCAGCCAAAACAGGGGCGGCTACACCTTC.

The V call is TRBV2, the J call TRBJ1-4; D possibly corresponds to TRBD1 (6 bases). The CDR3 consists of 14 residues. Germline loops: CDR1 SNHLY, CDR2 FYNNEI. V shed 3 bases and J shed 5 bases, with 10 bases lying between them. The CDR3 spells CASSDTGLNEKLFF. The CDR3 DNA follows: TGTGCCAGCAGTGACACAGGGTTGAATGAAAAACTGTTTTTT.

V and J are TRBV20-1 and TRBJ2-1; tentative D call: TRBD2 (5 bases). The CDR3 length is 15 residues. Germline V lookup: CDR1 DFQATT, CDR2 SNEGSKA (reference sequence). V lost 3 bases to trimming and J lost 9 bases, with 21 bases between them. The CDR3, as DNA: TGCAGTGCTAGTCTTCCTAGCATAGGCGCAAGTGAGCAGTTCTTC. It translates to CSASLPSIGASEQFF.

The chain joins TRBV13 to TRBJ2-2; D is ambiguous. The V and J ends lost 2 bases and 7 bases respectively, with 5 bases between them. The CDR3 length is 12 residues. Looked up from germline, CDR1 is PRHDT and CDR2 is FYEKMQ (reference sequence). This CDR3 is CASSLHGGELFF. The CDR3 bases are TGTGCCAGCAGCTTACACGGCGGGGAGCTGTTTTTT.

This clone has only one observation. J is TRBJ1-5 and V is TRBV28; no clear D. Trimming stripped 5 bases from V and 0 bases from J, with 20 bases between. The CDR3 has 18 residues. Looked up from germline, CDR1 is MDHEN and CDR2 is SYDVKM. The CDR3: CASSLGIGHNYSNQPQHF. Here the CDR3 DNA reads TGTGCCAGCAGTCTCGGGATCGGGCATAACTATAGCAATCAGCCCCAGCATTTT.

The V gene is TRBV5-1, the J gene TRBJ2-3, with 14 bases fitting TRBD2. Germline lookup yields CDR1 SGHRS and CDR2 YFSETQ. The CDR3 is 16 residues long. Trimming at V came to 4 bases and at J to 4 bases, leaving 5 bases not matched to a gene. The CDR3 loop is CASSAGTSGGPDTQYF. CDR3 nucleotide sequence: TGCGCCAGCAGCGCTGGGACTAGCGGGGGCCCAGATACGCAGTATTTT.

V usage is TRBV10-3 and J usage is TRBJ1-2; D is uncertain. Trimming pared 0 bases from V and 5 bases from J, leaving 7 bases between. Germline CDR1 reads ENHRY; CDR2 reads SYGVKD. CDR3 length equals 13 residues. The CDR3 bases are TGTGCCATCAGTGAGTCCCCCCTTTATGGCTACACCTTC. Protein product: CAISESPLYGYTF.

The V gene is TRBV15, the J gene TRBJ2-4; 7 bases align to TRBD1. Germline V CDR1 and CDR2: LNHNV, YYDKDF (reference sequence). J was trimmed by 7 bases and V by 3 bases; bases with no gene match: 6. The CDR3 totals 14 residues. The CDR3 is CATSRGQRGNIQYF. The CDR3 coding sequence is TGTGCCACCAGCAGGGGACAGCGTGGCAACATTCAGTACTTC. Looking up the rest from reference TRBV15 and TRBJ2-4 gives the full variable domain: DAMVIQNPRYQVTQFGKPVTLSCSQTLNHNVMYWYQQKSSQAPKLLFHYYDKDFNNEADTPDNFQSRRPNTSFCFLDIRSPGLGDTAMYLCATSRGQRGNIQYFGAGTRLSVL.

The gene calls are TRBV27 and TRBJ2-3; TRBD1 matches 8 bases. The CDR3 has 15 amino acids. The J segment lost 3 bases and the V segment lost 5 bases, leaving 7 bases of the junction unmatched. CDR1 is MNHEY, CDR2 SMNVEV, per germline (reference sequence). CDR3 DNA sequence: TGTGCCAGCAGTGCCGGGACAGGTGGAACAGATACGCAGTATTTT. Protein sequence: CASSAGTGGTDTQYF.

The genes are TRBV19 and TRBJ2-7, with D tentatively TRBD1 (5 bases). The germline V gene encodes CDR1 LNHDA and CDR2 SQIVND (reference sequence). V lost 1 base and J 4 bases, leaving 14 bases between the germline ends. The CDR3 sequence is 15 residues long. The CDR3 here is CASSIAADSYYEQYF. The DNA of the CDR3 is TGTGCCAGTAGTATAGCCGCCGACAGTTATTACGAGCAGTACTTC. The variable domain in full, with the rest retrieved from reference TRBV19 and TRBJ2-7, is DGGITQSPKYLFRKEGQNVTLSCEQNLNHDAMYWYRQDPGQGLRLIYYSQIVNDFQKGDIAEGYSVSREKKESFPLTVTSAQKNPTAFYLCASSIAADSYYEQYFGPGTRLTVT.

This chain uses TRBV27 with TRBJ2-2; 8 nucleotides agree with TRBD2. The ends lost 7 bases at V and 6 bases at J; junction bases unmatched: 13. Germline V gives CDR1 MNHEY, CDR2 SMNVEV (reference sequence). CDR3 size: 16 residues. CDR3 sequence reads: CASTQRLAGAPGELFF. As DNA, the CDR3 is TGTGCCAGCACCCAACGTCTAGCGGGCGCCCCCGGGGAGCTGTTTTTT.

V gene TRBV7-2 combines with J gene TRBJ2-7, with 8 bases lining up with TRBD1. Germline CDR1 and CDR2: SGHTA and FQGNSA. J was trimmed by 6 bases and V by 4 bases; bases with no gene match: 14. The CDR3 is made up of 16 amino acids. The CDR3 DNA is TGTGCCAGCAGCTCGAGAACCGGGACAGGTAATATCGAGCAGTACTTC. It codes for CASSSRTGTGNIEQYF. The whole variable domain, remainder taken from reference TRBV7-2 and TRBJ2-7, is GAGVSQSPSNKVTEKGKDVELRCDPISGHTALYWYRQSLGQGLEFLIYFQGNSAPDKSGLPSDRFSAERTGGSVSTLTIQRTQQEDSAVYLCASSSRTGTGNIEQYFGPGTRLTVT.

V is TRBV14 and J is TRBJ2-4; possibly TRBD1 for D (6 bases). Trimming removed 3 bases at V and 6 bases at J, with 12 bases between. Germline loops: CDR1 SGHDN, CDR2 FVKESK. The CDR3 runs 14 residues. Here the CDR3 DNA reads TGTGCCAGCAGCCAGGGGGCCGGCGGAAACATTCAGTACTTC. Translated: CASSQGAGGNIQYF.

This clone was seen a single time. This chain links TRBV6-5 with TRBJ2-7; D remains unclear. Germline CDR1 is MNHEY and CDR2 is SVGAGI. The CDR3 sequence is 14 residues long. The V gene lost 6 bases and the J gene lost 1 base, with 13 bases spanning the gap. The CDR3, as DNA: TGTGCCAGCAGCCTTGGTAGTGAGTCCTACGAGCAGTACTTC. Translating it yields CASSLGSESYEQYF.

The V call is TRBV5-8, the J call TRBJ2-3; D is perhaps TRBD2 (8 bases). CDR3 length: 17 residues. CDR1 SGHTS and CDR2 YDEGEE come from the germline V gene. V lost 3 bases and J lost 1, with 18 bases in between. The CDR3 nucleotides are TGTGCCAGCAGCTCGGTAGCGGGACAGCTCGGCACAGATACGCAGTATTTT. This gives the protein CASSSVAGQLGTDTQYF.

The V call is TRBV27, the J call TRBJ1-4; D gene ambiguous. The germline gives CDR1 MNHEY, CDR2 SMNVEV (reference sequence). The CDR3 has 14 amino acids. V lost 5 bases and J lost 4, with 11 bases in between. DNA of the CDR3: TGTGCCAGCAGTCCGACACCGAATAATGAAAAACTGTTTTTT. This encodes CASSPTPNNEKLFF.

The V call is TRBV7-2, the J call TRBJ2-5, with TRBD1 matching 9 bases. V shed 5 bases, J shed 5 bases, and the junction held 12 bases outside the gene matches. Germline CDR1 and CDR2: SGHTA and FQGNSA. CDR3 length: 16 residues. This chain's CDR3 is CASSAIPGQGFETQYF. CDR3 nucleotides: TGTGCCAGCAGCGCAATCCCGGGACAGGGTTTCGAGACCCAGTACTTC.

This rearrangement joins TRBV6-5 to TRBJ1-6, with D unclear. Trimming left V 6 bases short and J 2 bases short, with 5 bases between. CDR3 length: 13 residues. The germline V gene encodes CDR1 MNHEY and CDR2 SVGAGI. The CDR3 spells CASSRAYNSPLHF. CDR3 nucleotide sequence: TGTGCCAGCAGCCGGGCCTATAATTCACCCCTCCACTTT.

This clone has more than one count but fewer than ten. The chain employs TRBV14 and TRBJ2-3, with a possible D match to TRBD1 (5 bases). CDR3 length equals 16 residues. Deletions cut 5 bases from V and 6 bases from J, with 21 bases between. Germline-derived CDR1 and CDR2 are SGHDN and FVKESK. In DNA, the CDR3 is TGTGCCAGCAGCAAATTCAGGGCCTCGCCAGAGGATACGCAGTATTTT. This codes for CASSKFRASPEDTQYF. Full variable domain (rest looked up from reference TRBV14 and TRBJ2-3): EAGVTQFPSHSVIEKGQTVTLRCDPISGHDNLYWYRRVMGKEIKFLLHFVKESKQDESGMPNNRFLAERTGGTYSTLKVQPAELEDSGVYFCASSKFRASPEDTQYFGPGTRLTVL.

This clone was detected only once. The J gene is TRBJ2-7, the V gene TRBV7-2, with D possibly TRBD2 on 5 matching bases. Looked up from germline, CDR1 is SGHTA and CDR2 is FQGNSA. CDR3 size: 14 residues. The V end was cut by 2 bases, the J end by 3 bases, with 11 bases between. CDR3 in amino acids: CASSLKDSFYEQYF. In DNA, the CDR3 is TGTGCCAGCAGCTTAAAGGACTCCTTCTACGAGCAGTACTTC.

This chain uses TRBV28 with TRBJ1-2, with a weak D call TRBD1 (5 bases). Germline V gene data show CDR1 as MDHEN and CDR2 as SYDVKM. CDR3 size: 13 residues. The V end lost 4 bases, the J end lost 5 bases, and 11 bases lay between the germline ends. In DNA form, the CDR3 reads TGTGCCAGCAGTTCGGGACGGGAGTATGGCTACACCTTC. As protein: CASSSGREYGYTF.

The gene calls are TRBV19 and TRBJ1-2; D ambiguous. Germline V lookup: CDR1 LNHDA, CDR2 SQIVND (reference sequence). Trimming removed 7 bases from V and 8 bases from J, with 17 bases in between. The CDR3 extends over 13 amino acids. The CDR3 protein is CASTDGVGWGYTF. The CDR3 DNA sequence: TGTGCCAGTACAGACGGGGTCGGTTGGGGCTACACCTTC.